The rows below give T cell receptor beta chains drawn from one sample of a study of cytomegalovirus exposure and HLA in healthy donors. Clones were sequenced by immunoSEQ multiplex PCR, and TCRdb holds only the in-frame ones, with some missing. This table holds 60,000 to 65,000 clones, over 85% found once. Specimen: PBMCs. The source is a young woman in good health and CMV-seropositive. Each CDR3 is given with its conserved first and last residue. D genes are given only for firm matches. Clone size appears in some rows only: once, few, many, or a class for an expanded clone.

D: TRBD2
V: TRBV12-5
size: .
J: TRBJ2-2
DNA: TGTGCTAGTGCTTTTATCGCGGGAGGTTCGGCCGGGGAGCTGTTTTTT
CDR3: CASAFIAGGSAGELFF

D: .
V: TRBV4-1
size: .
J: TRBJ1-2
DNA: TGCGCCAGCAGCCAAGACCCCCCCCCGACACGGTCTAACTATGGCTACACCTTC
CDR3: CASSQDPPPTRSNYGYTF

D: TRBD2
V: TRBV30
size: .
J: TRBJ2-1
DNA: TGTGCCTGGAGTGTACCGGGACTAGCGGGGGAGTACAATGAGCAGTTCTTC
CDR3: CAWSVPGLAGEYNEQFF

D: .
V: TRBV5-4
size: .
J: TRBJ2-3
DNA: TGTGCCAGCAGACAACCGGGAAAAGAAACTAGCACAGATACGCAGTATTTT
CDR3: CASRQPGKETSTDTQYF

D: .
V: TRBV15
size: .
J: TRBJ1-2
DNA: TGTGCCACCAGCAGAGACCAAACCCCAGGAAATGGCTACACCTTC
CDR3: CATSRDQTPGNGYTF

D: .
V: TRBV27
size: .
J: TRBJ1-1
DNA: TGTGCCAGCAGTTTCAAACAGGGAATAACTGAAGCTTTCTTT
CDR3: CASSFKQGITEAFF

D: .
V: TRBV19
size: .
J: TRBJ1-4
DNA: TGTGCCAGTAGTCTTTCCATGGGACTGAGCGATGAAAAACTGTTTTTT
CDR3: CASSLSMGLSDEKLFF

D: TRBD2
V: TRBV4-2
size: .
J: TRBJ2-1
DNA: TGTGCCAGCAGCCAAGAGCCTAGCGGAAGCAATGAGCAGTTCTTC
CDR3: CASSQEPSGSNEQFF

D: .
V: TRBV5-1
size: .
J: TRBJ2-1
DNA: TGCGCCAGCAGCTTCCTCGGGGGTTCACTCTCCTACAATGAGCAGTTCTTC
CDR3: CASSFLGGSLSYNEQFF

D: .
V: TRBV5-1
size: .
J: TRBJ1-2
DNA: TGCGCCAGCACCCAGGCCGGGGCTAACTATGGCTACACCTTC
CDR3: CASTQAGANYGYTF

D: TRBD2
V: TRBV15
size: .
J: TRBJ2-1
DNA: TGTGCCACCAGCAGAGCGCGGCTAGCGGGAGTTTGGGAGCAGTTCTTC
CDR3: CATSRARLAGVWEQFF

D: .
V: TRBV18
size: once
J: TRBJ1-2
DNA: TGTGCCAGCTCACCATCGGTAGGGGCGAGTGGCTACACCTTC
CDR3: CASSPSVGASGYTF